This T cell receptor beta chain was retrieved from a study of Ad26.COV2.S vaccination and SARS-CoV-2 variants. Assay: immunoSEQ multiplex PCR; the TCRdb copy retains only in-frame clones and omits some. Of fewer than 400,000 clones in the sample, just under 85% were seen once. The CDR3 has 11 residues. Germline CDR1 SNHLY, CDR2 FYNNEI. Treatment given: 15 to 20 received Ad26.COV2.S at low or high dose, single or two shots; a few received placebo; per-sample allocation not given. On day 63 after the first injection, vaccine and placebo recipients gave samples. What was given as vaccine was an Ad26 vector encoding Wuhan-strain SARS-CoV-2 spike. A note on this clone: At one end the junction does not follow the germline gene, possibly because of a read error.

This TCR came from a person between 18 and 65 years old who received the Ad26.COV2.S COVID-19 vaccine or a placebo. This sequence joins TRBV2 and TRBJ1-2; D is undetermined. Sequencing used peripheral blood, obtained in a trial of Ad26.COV2.S vaccine versus placebo. The CDR3 nucleotides are TGTGCCAGCAGCGAAGGAGGAGGCTACACCTTC. Translating gives CASSEGGGYTF.